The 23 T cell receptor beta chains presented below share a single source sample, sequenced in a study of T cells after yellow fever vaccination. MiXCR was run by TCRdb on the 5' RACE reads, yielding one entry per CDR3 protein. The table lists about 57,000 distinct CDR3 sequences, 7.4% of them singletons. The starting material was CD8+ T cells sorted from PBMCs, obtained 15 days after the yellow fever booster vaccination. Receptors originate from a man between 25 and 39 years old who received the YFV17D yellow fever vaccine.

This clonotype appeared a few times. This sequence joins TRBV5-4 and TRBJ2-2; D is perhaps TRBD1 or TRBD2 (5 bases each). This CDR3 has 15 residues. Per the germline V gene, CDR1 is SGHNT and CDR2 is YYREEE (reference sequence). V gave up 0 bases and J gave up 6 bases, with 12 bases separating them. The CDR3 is CASSLEASRAGELFF. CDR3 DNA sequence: TGTGCCAGCAGCTTGGAAGCTAGCAGGGCCGGGGAGCTGTTTTTT.

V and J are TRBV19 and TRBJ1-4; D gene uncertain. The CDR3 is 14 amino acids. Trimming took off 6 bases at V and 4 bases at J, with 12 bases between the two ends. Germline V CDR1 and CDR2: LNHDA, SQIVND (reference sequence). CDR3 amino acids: CASRDGLFNEKLFF. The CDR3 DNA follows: TGTGCCAGTAGAGACGGGCTCTTTAATGAAAAACTGTTTTTT.

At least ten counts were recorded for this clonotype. The CDR3 nucleotides read TGTGCCAGCAGCTACACCCCTCGCAATGAGCAGTTCTTC. It codes for CASSYTPRNEQFF. The rearrangement uses TRBV7-3 and TRBJ2-1; D call uncertain. Looked up from germline, CDR1 is SGHTA and CDR2 is FQGTGA. This CDR3 is 13 amino acids long. With 4 bases removed from V and 6 bases from J, the gap between germline ends came to 10 bases.

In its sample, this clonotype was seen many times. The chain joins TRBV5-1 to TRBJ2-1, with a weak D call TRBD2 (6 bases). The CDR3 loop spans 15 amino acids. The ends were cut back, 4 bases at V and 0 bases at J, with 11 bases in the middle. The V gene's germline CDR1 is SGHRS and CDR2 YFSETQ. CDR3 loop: CASSGDLSSYNEQFF. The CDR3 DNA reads TGCGCCAGCAGCGGGGACTTGTCCTCCTACAATGAGCAGTTCTTC.

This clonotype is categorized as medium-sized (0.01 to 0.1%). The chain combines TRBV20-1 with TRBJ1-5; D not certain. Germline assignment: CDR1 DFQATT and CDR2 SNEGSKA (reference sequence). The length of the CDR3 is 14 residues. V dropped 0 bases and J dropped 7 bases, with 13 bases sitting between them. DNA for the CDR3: TGCAGTGCTAGAGATGTAAGCAGTCCCCAGCCCCAGCATTTT. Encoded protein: CSARDVSSPQPQHF.

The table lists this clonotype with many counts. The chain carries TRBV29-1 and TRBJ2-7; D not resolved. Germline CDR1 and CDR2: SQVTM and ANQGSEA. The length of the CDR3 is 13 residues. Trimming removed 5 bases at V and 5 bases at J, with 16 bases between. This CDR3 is CSVSATSWNEQYF. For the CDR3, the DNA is TGCAGCGTTTCAGCGACGAGCTGGAACGAGCAGTACTTC.

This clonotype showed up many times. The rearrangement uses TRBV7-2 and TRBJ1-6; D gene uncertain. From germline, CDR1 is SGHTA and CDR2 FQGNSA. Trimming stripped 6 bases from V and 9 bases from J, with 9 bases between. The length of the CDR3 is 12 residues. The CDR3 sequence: CASRDGRSPLHF. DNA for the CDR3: TGTGCCAGCAGAGACGGACGTTCACCCCTCCACTTT.

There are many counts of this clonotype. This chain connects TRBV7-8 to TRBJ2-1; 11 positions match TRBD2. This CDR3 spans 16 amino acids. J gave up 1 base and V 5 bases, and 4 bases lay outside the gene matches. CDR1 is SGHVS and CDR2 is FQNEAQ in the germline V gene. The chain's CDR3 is CASSSSGRASYNEQFF. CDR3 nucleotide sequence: TGTGCCAGCAGCAGTAGCGGGAGGGCATCCTACAATGAGCAGTTCTTC.

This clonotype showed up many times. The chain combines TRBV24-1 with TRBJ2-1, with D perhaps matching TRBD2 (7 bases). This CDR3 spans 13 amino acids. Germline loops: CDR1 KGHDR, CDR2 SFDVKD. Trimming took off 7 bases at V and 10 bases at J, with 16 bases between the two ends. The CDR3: CATRGGPAEEQFF. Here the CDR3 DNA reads TGTGCCACCAGGGGGGGGCCTGCTGAGGAGCAGTTCTTC.

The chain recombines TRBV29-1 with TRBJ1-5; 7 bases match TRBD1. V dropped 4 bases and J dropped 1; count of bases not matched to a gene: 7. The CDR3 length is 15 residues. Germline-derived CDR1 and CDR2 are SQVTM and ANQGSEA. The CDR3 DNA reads TGCAGCGTTGTCACTGACAGGGAGAGCAATCAGCCCCAGCATTTT. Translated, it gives CSVVTDRESNQPQHF.

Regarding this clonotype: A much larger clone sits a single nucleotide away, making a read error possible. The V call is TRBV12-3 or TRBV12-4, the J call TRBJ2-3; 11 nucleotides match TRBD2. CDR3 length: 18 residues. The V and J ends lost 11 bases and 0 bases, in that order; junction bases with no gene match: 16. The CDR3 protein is CASFRNSGRDASTDTQYF. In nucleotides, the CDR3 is TGTGCCTCGTTTAGGAATAGCGGGAGGGATGCGAGCACAGATACGCAGTATTTT.

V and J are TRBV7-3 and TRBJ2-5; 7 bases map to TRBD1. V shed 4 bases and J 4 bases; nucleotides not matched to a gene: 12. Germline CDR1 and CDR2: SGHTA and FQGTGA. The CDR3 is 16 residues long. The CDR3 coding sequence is TGTGCCAGCAGCTCTGTTCCGGGACAGCCGCGAGAGACCCAGTACTTC. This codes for CASSSVPGQPRETQYF.

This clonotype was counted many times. The CDR3 region is CASSSRRETGGKTQYF. In DNA form, the CDR3 reads TGTGCCAGCAGTTCGCGGCGGGAGACAGGGGGGAAGACCCAGTACTTC. The chain recombines TRBV28 with TRBJ2-5; 9 bases match TRBD1. CDR1 and CDR2 from the germline V gene are MDHEN and SYDVKM. V shed 4 bases and J 6 bases; nucleotides not matched to a gene: 12. The CDR3 contains 16 residues.

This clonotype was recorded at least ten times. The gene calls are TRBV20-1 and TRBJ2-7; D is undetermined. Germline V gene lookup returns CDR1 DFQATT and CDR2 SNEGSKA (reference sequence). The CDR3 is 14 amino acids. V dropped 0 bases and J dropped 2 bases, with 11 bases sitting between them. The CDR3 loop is CSARDRDGPYEQYF. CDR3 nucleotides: TGCAGTGCTAGAGATCGAGACGGGCCCTACGAGCAGTACTTC.

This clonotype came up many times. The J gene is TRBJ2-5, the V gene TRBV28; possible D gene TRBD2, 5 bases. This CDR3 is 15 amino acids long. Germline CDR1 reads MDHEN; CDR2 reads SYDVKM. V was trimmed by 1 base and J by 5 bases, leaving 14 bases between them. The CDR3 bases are TGTGCCAGCAGTTTATTGGACGGGATCGGGGAGACCCAGTACTTC. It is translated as CASSLLDGIGETQYF.

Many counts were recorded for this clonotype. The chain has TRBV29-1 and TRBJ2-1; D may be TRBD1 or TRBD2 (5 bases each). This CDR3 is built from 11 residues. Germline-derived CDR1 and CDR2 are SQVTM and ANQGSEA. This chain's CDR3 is CSGTVYNEQFF. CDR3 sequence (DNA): TGCAGTGGGACGGTTTACAATGAGCAGTTCTTC.

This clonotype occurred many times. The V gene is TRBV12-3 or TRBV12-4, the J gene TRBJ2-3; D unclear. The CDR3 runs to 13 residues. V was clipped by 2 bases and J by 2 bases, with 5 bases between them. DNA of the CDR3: TGTGCCAGCAGTTTACAGGCCACAGATACGCAGTATTTT. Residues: CASSLQATDTQYF.

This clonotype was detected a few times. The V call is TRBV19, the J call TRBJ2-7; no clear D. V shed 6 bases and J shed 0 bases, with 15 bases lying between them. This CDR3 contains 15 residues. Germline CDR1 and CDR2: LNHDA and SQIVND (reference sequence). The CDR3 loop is CASRISTGFSYEQYF. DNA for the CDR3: TGTGCCAGTAGGATCTCAACGGGCTTCTCCTACGAGCAGTACTTC.

The CDR3 DNA reads TGCAGTGCGTCCCTCGGAGAAGGCCGGGGAGATACGCAGTATTTT. This sequence encodes CSASLGEGRGDTQYF. The chain has TRBV20-1 and TRBJ2-3, with D perhaps matching TRBD2 (5 bases). Trimming took 6 bases from V and 5 from J, leaving 21 bases between them. Germline V CDR1 and CDR2: DFQATT, SNEGSKA (reference sequence). This CDR3 comprises 15 residues.

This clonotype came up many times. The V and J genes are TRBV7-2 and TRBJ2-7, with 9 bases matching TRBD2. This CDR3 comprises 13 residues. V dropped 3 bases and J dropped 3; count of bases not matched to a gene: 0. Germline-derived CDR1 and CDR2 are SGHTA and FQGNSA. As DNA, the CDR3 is TGTGCCAGCAGCTTTAGCGGGAGCTACGAGCAGTACTTC. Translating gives CASSFSGSYEQYF.

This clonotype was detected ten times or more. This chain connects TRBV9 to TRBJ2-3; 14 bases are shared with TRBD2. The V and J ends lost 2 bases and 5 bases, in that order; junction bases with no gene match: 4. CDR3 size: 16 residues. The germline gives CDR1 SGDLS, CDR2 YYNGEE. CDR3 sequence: CASSVGTSGRGDTQYF. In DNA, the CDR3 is TGTGCCAGCAGCGTCGGGACTAGCGGGAGAGGAGATACGCAGTATTTT. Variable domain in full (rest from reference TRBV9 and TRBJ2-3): DSGVTQTPKHLITATGQRVTLRCSPRSGDLSVYWYQQSLDQGLQFLIQYYNGEERAKGNILERFSAQQFPDLHSELNLSSLELGDSALYFCASSVGTSGRGDTQYFGPGTRLTVL.

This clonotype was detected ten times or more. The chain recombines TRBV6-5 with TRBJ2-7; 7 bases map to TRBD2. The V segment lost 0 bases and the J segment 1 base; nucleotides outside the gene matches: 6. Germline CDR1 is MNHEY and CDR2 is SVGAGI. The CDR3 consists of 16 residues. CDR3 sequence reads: CASSYSPSGKSYEQYF. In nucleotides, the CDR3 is TGTGCCAGCAGTTACTCTCCAAGCGGGAAATCCTACGAGCAGTACTTC.

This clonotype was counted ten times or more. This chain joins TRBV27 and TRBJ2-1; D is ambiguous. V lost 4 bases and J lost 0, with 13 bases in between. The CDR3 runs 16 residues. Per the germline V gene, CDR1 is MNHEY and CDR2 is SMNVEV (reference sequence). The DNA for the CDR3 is TGTGCCAGCAGTTCAGTAGTCACAACCTCCTACAATGAGCAGTTCTTC. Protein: CASSSVVTTSYNEQFF.